This T cell receptor (beta chain) was sequenced in a study of T cell responses to AZD1222 COVID-19 vaccine (dated by TCRdb to 2020 to 2023). For the wider study: AZD1222 recipients with second doses at about 4 weeks or about 12 weeks were pooled, because spike-specific TCR depth and breadth did not differ between schedules. TCR sequencing covered about 230 trial participants: nearly 210 given two doses of AZD1222 and 26 given two doses of MenACWY control vaccine. Enrollment into the trials was organized by age into subgroups of 18-55, 56-69 and 70-plus years, and those subgroups contained roughly 150, 30 and 60 TCR-sequenced participants, respectively. Broad study findings and their caveats: Participants were mostly white British, with more females than males. The authors suggested clonal diversity may have been underestimated. Vaccine-associated CD4 TCRs spanned the whole spike protein, with dominant responses in regions 160-218 and 743-854. Because no day 14 peak-response samples were available, repertoires were characterized only after the peak T cell response. Nearly half of unique spike-specific TCRs reportedly recognized epitopes outside regions mutated in the B.1.351 and B.1.1.7 variants. Conclusions about previously exposed vaccinees are limited because only a handful of AZD1222 recipients were SARS-CoV-2 seropositive at baseline. In the small 56-69-year group, the increase in depth fell short of significance, most likely because of low power. After two AZD1222 doses, spike-specific TCR breadth and depth were significantly higher than at day 0 and than in MenACWY recipients.

Comments on this clone: Its antigen target is currently unknown. Base qualities are not at hand, and no much larger clone is one base apart.

The CDR3 measures 13 amino acids from cysteine to phenylalanine. Only the CDR3 part of the read is kept: 39 bases, read in frame from the first base. Cut back by 6 bases and 7 bases, the V and J ends lie 16 bases apart. CDR1 and CDR2 are drawn from the germline V gene: SQVTM, ANQGSEA. The CDR3 regions of human TCRbeta chains were subjected to immunosequencing. The authors' analysis ran thus. Repertoire TCRs were checked for matches against a reference library of SARS-CoV-2-specific TCRs that had been generated using the MIRA antigen-specificity platform. Breadth meant the fraction of unique TCRs that were SARS-CoV-2-associated, whereas depth meant the fraction of total T cells that were SARS-CoV-2-associated. Using the MIRA data, each spike-specific TCR was assigned both to the spike region to which the TCR was reactive and to a CD4 or CD8 class. Log10-transformed breadth and depth values were compared by one-way ANOVA with Sidak's multiple comparisons tests. Sourced from immuneACCESS, this table was stored by TCRdb with only in-frame sequences that have V and J called. A share of the clones is absent; for the studies checked, an unresolved V gene accounts for under half, and the remainder has no known explanation. The V and J calls and clone size were taken over from that table, and D and trimming were inferred from the DNA. The sample table lists over 130,000 clones, about 86% of them with a count of one. The top ten constitute about 3.5% of the sample.

The sample's time point label, in plain terms: baseline before first vaccination. Vaccinee samples came from UK trials COV001 and COV002, including a single-blind randomized controlled phase 2/3 trial of AZD1222 (ChAdOx1 nCoV-19) in healthy adults. For TCRbeta chain sequencing, PBMC samples from trial participants were taken at day 0 and at day 28 after the second dose. The chain links TRBV29-1 with TRBJ2-4; the best D guess is TRBD2, with 5 bases matching. The receptor comes from an adult in good health. Sequencing was performed on peripheral blood, taken on day 0 of AZD1222 vaccination. The CDR3 is CSVYLGSGNIQYF. The DNA sequence is as follows: TGCAGCGTATATCTGGGGTCGGGGAACATTCAGTACTTC.